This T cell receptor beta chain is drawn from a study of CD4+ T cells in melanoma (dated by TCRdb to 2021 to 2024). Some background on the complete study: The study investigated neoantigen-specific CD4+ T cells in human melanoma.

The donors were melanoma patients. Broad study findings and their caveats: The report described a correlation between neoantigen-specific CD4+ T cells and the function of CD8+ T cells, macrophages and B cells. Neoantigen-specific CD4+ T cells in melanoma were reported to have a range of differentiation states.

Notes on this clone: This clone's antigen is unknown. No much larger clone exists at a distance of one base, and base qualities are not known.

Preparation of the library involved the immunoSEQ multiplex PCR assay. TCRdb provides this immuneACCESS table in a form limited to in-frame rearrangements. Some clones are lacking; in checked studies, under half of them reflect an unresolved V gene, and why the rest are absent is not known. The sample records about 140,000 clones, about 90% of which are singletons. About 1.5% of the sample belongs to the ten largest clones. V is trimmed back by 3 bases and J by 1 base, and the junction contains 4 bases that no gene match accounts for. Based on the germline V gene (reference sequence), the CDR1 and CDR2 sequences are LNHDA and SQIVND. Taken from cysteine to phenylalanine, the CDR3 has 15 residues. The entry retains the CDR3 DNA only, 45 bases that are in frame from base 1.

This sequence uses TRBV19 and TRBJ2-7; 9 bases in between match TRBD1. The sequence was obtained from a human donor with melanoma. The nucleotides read TGTGCCAGTAGTATCCGGGGACAGGGATCCTACGAGCAGTACTTC. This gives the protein CASSIRGQGSYEQYF.